The T cell receptor (beta chain) described here comes from a study of blood T cells in healthy people across ages. Notes on the study in general: Without sorted subsets, naive and antigen-experienced compartments could not be conclusively compared.

A word on this clonotype: Its target is not known.

A J-beta primer mix and a sample-barcoded 5' primer were used in a second PCR of about 7 to 12 cycles. TCRdb re-called the 5' RACE reads with MiXCR, one entry per CDR3 protein. The repertoire consists of around 1,000,000 distinct CDR3 sequences, with around 25% occurring once and the leading ten covering approximately 0.79%. Germline V gene data show CDR1 as DFQATT and CDR2 as SNEGSKA (reference sequence). The CDR3 length is 13 residues. The same data also contributed to another study, on T cells of mothers and their children. That investigation notes: Related mother-child pairs shared slightly more overlap than unrelated pairs, but the difference was non-significant.

The chain is built from TRBV20-1 and TRBJ1-2; no firm D call. The sample was blood. The source is a girl between 2 and 10 years old in good health. DNA for the CDR3: TGCAGCACCAGACGGGCTGGGGACTATGGCTACACCTTC. Residues: CSTRRAGDYGYTF.